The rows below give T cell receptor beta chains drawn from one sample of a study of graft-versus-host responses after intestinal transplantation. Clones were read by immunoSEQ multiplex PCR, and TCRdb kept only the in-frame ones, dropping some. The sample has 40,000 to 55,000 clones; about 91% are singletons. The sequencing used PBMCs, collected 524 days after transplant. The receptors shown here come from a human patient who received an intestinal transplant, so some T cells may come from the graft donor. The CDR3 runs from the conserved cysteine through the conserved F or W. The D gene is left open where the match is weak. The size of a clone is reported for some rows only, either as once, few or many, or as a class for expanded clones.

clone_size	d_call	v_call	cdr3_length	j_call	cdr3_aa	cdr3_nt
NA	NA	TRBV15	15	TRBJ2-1	CATSRDLSGPNEQFF	TGTGCCACCAGCAGAGATCTGAGCGGTCCCAATGAGCAGTTCTTC
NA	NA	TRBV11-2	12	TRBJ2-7	CASRRGGYEQYF	TGTGCCAGCAGGAGAGGGGGGTACGAGCAGTACTTC
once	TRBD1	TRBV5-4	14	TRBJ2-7	CASSRTGIRLEQYF	TGTGCCAGCAGCCGGACAGGGATCCGCCTGGAGCAGTACTTC
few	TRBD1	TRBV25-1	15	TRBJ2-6	CASRDRAAGANVLTF	TGTGCCAGCAGGGACAGGGCGGCTGGGGCCAACGTCCTGACTTTC
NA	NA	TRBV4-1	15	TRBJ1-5	CASSYVEGGDQPQHF	TGCGCCAGCAGCTATGTCGAAGGGGGGGATCAGCCCCAGCATTTT
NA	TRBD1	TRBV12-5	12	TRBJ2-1	CASGLGQGDQFF	TGTGCTAGTGGTTTGGGACAGGGGGACCAGTTCTTC
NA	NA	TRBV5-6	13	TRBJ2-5	CASSLPGVETQYF	TGTGCCAGCAGCTTGCCAGGGGTAGAGACCCAGTACTTC
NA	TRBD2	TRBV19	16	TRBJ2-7	CASSTPRASGSYEQYF	TGTGCCAGTTCCACCCCCCGGGCTAGCGGGAGCTACGAGCAGTACTTC
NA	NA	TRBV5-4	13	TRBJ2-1	CASGDTVYNEQFF	TGTGCCAGCGGGGACACGGTATACAATGAGCAGTTCTTC
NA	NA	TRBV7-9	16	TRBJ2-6	CASSWIAVRGANVLTF	TGTGCCAGCAGCTGGATCGCGGTGCGCGGGGCCAACGTCCTGACTTTC